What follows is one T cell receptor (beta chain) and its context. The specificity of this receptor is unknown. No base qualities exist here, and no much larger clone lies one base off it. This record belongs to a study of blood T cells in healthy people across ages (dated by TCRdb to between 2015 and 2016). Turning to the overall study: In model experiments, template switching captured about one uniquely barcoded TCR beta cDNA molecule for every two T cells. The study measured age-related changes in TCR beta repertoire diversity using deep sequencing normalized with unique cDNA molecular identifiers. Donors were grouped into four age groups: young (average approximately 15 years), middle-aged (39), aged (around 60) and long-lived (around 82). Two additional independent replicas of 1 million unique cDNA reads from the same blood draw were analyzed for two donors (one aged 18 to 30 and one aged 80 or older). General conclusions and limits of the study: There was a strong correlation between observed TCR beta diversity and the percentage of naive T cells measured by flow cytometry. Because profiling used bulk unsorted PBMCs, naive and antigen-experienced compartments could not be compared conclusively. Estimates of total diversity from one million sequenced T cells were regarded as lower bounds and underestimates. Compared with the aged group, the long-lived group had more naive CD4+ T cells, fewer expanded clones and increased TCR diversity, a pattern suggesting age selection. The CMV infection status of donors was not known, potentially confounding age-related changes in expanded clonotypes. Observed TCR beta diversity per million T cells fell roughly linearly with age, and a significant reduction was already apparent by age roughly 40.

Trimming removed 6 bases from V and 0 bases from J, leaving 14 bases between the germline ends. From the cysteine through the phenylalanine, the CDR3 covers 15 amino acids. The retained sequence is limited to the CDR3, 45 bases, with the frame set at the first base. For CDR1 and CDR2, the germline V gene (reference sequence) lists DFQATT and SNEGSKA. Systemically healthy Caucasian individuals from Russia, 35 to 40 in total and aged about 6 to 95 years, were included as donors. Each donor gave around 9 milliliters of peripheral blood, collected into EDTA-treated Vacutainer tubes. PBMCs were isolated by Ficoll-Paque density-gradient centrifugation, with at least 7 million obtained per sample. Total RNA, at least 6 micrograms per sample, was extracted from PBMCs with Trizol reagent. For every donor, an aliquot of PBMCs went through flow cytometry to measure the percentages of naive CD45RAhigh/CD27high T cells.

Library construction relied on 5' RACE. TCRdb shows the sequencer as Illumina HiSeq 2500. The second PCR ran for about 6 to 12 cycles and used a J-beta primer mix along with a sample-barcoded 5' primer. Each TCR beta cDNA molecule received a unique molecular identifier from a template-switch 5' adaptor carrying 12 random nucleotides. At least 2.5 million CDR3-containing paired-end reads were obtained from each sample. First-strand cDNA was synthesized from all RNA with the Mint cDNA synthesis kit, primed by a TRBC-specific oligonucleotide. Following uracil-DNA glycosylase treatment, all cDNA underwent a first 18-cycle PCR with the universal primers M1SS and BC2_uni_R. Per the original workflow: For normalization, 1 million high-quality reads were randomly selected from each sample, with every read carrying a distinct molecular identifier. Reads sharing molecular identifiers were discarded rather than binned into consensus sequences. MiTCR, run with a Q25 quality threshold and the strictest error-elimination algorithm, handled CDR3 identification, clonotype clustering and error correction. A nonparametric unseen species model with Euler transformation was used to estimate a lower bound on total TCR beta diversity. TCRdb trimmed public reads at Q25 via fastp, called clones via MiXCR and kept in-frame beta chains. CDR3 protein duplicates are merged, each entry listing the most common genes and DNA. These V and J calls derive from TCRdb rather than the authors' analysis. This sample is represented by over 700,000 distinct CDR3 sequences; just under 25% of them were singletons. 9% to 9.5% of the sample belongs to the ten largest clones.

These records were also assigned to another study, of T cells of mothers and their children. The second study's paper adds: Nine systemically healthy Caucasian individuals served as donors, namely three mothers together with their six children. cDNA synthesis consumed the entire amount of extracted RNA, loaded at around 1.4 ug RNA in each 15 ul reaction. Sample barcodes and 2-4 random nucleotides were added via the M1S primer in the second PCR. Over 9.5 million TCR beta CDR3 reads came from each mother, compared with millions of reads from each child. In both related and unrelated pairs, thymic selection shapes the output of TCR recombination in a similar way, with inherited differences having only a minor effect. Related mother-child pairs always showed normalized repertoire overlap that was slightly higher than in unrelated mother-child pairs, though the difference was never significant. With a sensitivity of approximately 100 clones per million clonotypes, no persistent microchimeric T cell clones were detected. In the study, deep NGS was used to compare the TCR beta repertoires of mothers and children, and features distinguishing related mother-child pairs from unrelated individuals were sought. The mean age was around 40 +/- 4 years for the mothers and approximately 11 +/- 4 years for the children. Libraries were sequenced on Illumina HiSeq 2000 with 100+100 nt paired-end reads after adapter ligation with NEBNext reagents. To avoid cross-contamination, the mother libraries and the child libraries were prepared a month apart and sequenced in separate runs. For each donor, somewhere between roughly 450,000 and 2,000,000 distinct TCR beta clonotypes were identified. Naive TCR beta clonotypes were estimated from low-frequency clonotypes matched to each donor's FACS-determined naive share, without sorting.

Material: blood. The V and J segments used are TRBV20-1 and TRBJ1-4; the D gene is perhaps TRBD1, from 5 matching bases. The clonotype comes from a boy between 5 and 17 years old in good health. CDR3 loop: CSAVSLGATNEKLFF. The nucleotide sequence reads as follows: TGCAGTGCCGTCTCCCTAGGGGCAACTAATGAAAAACTGTTTTTT.